This paragraph covers one T cell receptor beta chain sequence. Its antigen is unidentified. The germline V gene has CDR1 SGHRS and CDR2 YFSETQ. CDR3 size: 15 residues. Trimming removed 3 bases from V and 3 bases from J; junction bases left unmatched: 2. This record belongs to a study of cytomegalovirus exposure and HLA in healthy donors. 60 Vbeta and 13 Jbeta primers were used in PCR. Measured with immunoSEQ multiplex PCR; TCRdb has only the in-frame clones, and not every one. The table has 85,000 to 95,000 clones, around 70% seen once. Study results and limitations: Sequences of the TCR beta chain were said to predict the HLA-A and HLA-B alleles of most subjects accurately.

The chain recombines TRBV5-1 with TRBJ1-5, with 11 bases aligning to TRBD1. This clonotype originated in a man aged 30 to 39 in good health and CMV-seropositive. The specimen sequenced was PBMCs. DNA for the CDR3: TGCGCCAGCAGCTGGACAGGGGGCCCCAATCAGCCCCAGCATTTT. It codes for CASSWTGGPNQPQHF.